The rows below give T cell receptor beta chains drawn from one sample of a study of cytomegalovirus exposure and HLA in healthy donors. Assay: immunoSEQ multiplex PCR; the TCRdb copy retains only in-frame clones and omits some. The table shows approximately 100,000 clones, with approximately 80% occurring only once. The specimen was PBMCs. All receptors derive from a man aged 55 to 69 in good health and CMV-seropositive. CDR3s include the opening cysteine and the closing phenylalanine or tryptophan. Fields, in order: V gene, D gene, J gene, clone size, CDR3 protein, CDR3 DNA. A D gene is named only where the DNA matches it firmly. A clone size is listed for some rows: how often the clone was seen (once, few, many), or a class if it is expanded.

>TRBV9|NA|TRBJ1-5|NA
CASSVDSRYSNQPQHF
TGTGCCAGCAGCGTAGACTCCAGGTATAGCAATCAGCCCCAGCATTTT
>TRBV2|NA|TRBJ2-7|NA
CASMGLPPLYEQYF
TGTGCCAGCATGGGCCTCCCTCCCCTCTACGAGCAGTACTTC
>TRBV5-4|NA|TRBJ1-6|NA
CASGPGGLKNSPLHF
TGTGCCAGCGGGCCTGGGGGCCTTAAAAATTCACCCCTCCACTTT
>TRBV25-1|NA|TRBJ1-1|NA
CASSEGGRKNTEAFF
TGTGCCAGCAGTGAAGGAGGACGCAAGAACACTGAAGCTTTCTTT
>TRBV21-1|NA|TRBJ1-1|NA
CASSIGTVNTEAFF
TGTGCCAGCAGCATAGGGACAGTGAACACTGAAGCTTTCTTT
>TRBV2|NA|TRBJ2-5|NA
CASTGGVMETQYF
TGTGCCAGCACCGGCGGGGTTATGGAGACCCAGTACTTC
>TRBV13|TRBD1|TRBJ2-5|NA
CASSYSTGGGETQYF
TGTGCCAGCAGCTACTCGACAGGGGGAGGTGAGACCCAGTACTTC
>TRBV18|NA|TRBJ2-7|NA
CASSASGPTEQYF
TGTGCCAGCTCAGCAAGCGGGCCGACCGAGCAGTACTTC
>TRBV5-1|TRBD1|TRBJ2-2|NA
CASSLPGQGARTGELFF
TGCGCCAGCAGCTTGCCCGGACAGGGGGCGCGAACCGGGGAGCTGTTTTTC
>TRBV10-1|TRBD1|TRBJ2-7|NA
CARTDDRAHYEQYF
TGCGCCAGGACTGACGACAGGGCACACTACGAGCAGTACTTC
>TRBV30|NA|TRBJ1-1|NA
CAWSAAGSENTEAFF
TGTGCCTGGAGTGCCGCGGGGTCTGAGAACACTGAAGCTTTCTTT
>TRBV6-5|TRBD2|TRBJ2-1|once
CASSLRGGRNEQFF
TGTGCCAGCAGTTTGCGGGGGGGCCGTAATGAGCAGTTCTTC
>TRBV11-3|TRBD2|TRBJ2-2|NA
CASSLVSSGGPGELFF
TGTGCCAGCAGCTTAGTTTCTAGCGGGGGGCCCGGGGAGCTGTTTTTT
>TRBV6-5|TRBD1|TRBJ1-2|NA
CASSYSREGGNGYTF
TGTGCCAGCAGTTACTCGAGAGAAGGGGGCAATGGCTACACCTTC
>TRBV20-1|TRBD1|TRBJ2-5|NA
CSARDGTVGHF
TGCAGCGCGAGGGACGGGACAGTTGGGCACTTC
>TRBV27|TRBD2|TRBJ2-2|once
CASTPRWAGDSTGELFF
TGTGCCAGCACTCCCCGTTGGGCGGGGGACTCCACCGGGGAGCTGTTTTTT
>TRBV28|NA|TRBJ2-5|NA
CASSFTSGQYF
TGTGCCAGCAGTTTTACCTCCGGGCAGTACTTC
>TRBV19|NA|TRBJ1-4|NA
CASSIGRGREKLFF
TGTGCCAGTAGTATCGGCAGGGGAAGGGAAAAACTGTTTTTT
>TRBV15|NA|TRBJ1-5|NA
CATSRDVQLINQPQHF
TGTGCCACCAGCAGAGATGTACAGCTAATCAATCAGCCCCAGCATTTT
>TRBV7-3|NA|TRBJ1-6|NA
CASSLEGAGNSPLHF
TGTGCCAGCAGCTTGGAGGGCGCGGGTAATTCACCCCTCCACTTT
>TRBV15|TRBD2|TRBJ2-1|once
CATSTDTTSGGPYNEQFF
TGTGCCACCAGCACCGACACGACTAGCGGGGGTCCCTACAATGAGCAGTTCTTC
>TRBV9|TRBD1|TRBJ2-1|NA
CASSVAGRDRARNEQFF
TGTGCCAGCAGCGTAGCTGGGAGAGACAGGGCTCGGAATGAGCAGTTCTTC
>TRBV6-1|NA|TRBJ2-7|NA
CASSSRGLTYEQYF
TGTGCCAGCAGTTCCAGGGGACTAACCTACGAGCAGTACTTC
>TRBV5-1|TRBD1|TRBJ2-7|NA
CASSLVPGGHEQYF
TGCGCCAGCAGCTTGGTACCAGGGGGTCACGAGCAGTACTTC
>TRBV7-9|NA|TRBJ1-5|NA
CASSLDGNNQPQHF
TGTGCCAGCAGCCTGGACGGGAACAATCAGCCCCAGCATTTT
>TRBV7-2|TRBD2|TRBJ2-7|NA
CASSSGLGGEQYF
TGTGCCAGCAGCTCGGGACTAGGGGGAGAGCAGTACTTC
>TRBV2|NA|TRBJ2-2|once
CASSLSAMSNTGELFF
TGTGCCAGCAGTCTGTCAGCGATGTCGAACACCGGGGAGCTGTTTTTT
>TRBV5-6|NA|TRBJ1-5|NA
CASSLGQIQPQHF
TGTGCCAGCAGCTTGGGACAGATCCAGCCCCAGCATTTT
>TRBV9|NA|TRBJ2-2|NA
CASSAQNTGELFF
TGTGCCAGCAGCGCCCAGAACACCGGGGAGCTGTTTTTT
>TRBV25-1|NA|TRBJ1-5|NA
CAILGRGGQPQHF
TGTGCCATTCTGGGCAGGGGTGGTCAGCCCCAGCATTTT